Below, 21 T cell receptor beta chains from the same sample are listed, as sequenced in a study of long-term antiretroviral therapy in people with HIV. The libraries were made with immunoSEQ v3.0 at survey level. Produced via immunoSEQ multiplex PCR; TCRdb's table is partial and in-frame only. In the table there are roughly 20,000 clones, around three quarters of which are singletons. The source material was unsorted PBMCs, sampled 0.5 years before starting antiretroviral therapy. The receptors shown here come from a man in his late teens or twenties with HIV.

The CDR3 loop reads CASSVGGGSEKLFF. In DNA, the CDR3 is TGTGCCAGCAGCGTAGGTGGGGGGTCGGAAAAACTGTTTTTT. V usage is TRBV9 and J usage is TRBJ1-4; a weak D match, TRBD1 (5 bases). CDR1 is SGDLS, CDR2 YYNGEE, per germline. The CDR3 extends over 14 amino acids. V was clipped by 0 bases and J by 8 bases, with 11 bases between them.

The chain is built from TRBV18 and TRBJ2-7; TRBD2 agrees at 7 bases. Trimming at V came to 6 bases and at J to 4 bases, leaving 12 bases not matched to a gene. CDR1 and CDR2 from the germline V gene are KGHSH and LQKENI. The CDR3 sequence is 15 residues long. CDR3 protein: CASSFGEGGLYEQYF. The DNA for the CDR3 is TGTGCCAGCTCCTTCGGGGAGGGCGGTTTGTACGAGCAGTACTTC.

This CDR3 reads CASSTFLQRFNEKLFF. CDR3 in DNA: TGTGCCAGCAGTACTTTTTTACAGCGATTTAATGAAAAACTGTTTTTT. The rearrangement links TRBV7-2 to TRBJ1-4; no firm D call. The germline V gene has CDR1 SGHTA and CDR2 FQGNSA. The CDR3 is 16 amino acids. V was shortened by 6 bases and J by 4 bases, with 18 bases between the two germline ends. Drawing the rest from reference TRBV7-2 and TRBJ1-4, the complete variable domain is GAGVSQSPSNKVTEKGKDVELRCDPISGHTALYWYRQSLGQGLEFLIYFQGNSAPDKSGLPSDRFSAERTGGSVSTLTIQRTQQEDSAVYLCASSTFLQRFNEKLFFGSGTQLSVL.

This chain connects TRBV9 to TRBJ2-1; D tentatively fits TRBD1 or TRBD2 (5 bases each). Germline V gene sequence: CDR1 SGDLS, CDR2 YYNGEE. V was clipped by 4 bases and J by 9 bases, with 17 bases between them. The CDR3 is made up of 14 amino acids. The CDR3 is CASSPPGSGSEQFF. The CDR3 DNA reads TGTGCCAGCAGCCCCCCCGGGTCAGGGAGTGAGCAGTTCTTC.

The rearrangement joins TRBV10-3 to TRBJ2-3, with D possibly TRBD2 on 7 matching bases. Germline CDR1 and CDR2: ENHRY and SYGVKD. V was shortened by 0 bases and J by 4 bases, with 17 bases between the two germline ends. This CDR3 spans 17 amino acids. The DNA of the CDR3 is TGTGCCATCAGTGAGTCGTATCAGGGGAGGGTAGCAGATACGCAGTATTTT. The encoded protein is CAISESYQGRVADTQYF.

The chain couples TRBV27 to TRBJ2-3, with D possibly matching TRBD2 (6 bases). V lost 1 base and J 5 bases, leaving 13 bases between the germline ends. Germline CDR1 MNHEY, CDR2 SMNVEV (reference sequence). This CDR3 is built from 15 residues. The CDR3 is CASSLFGGVGDTQYF. In DNA, the CDR3 is TGTGCCAGCAGTTTATTCGGAGGGGTTGGAGATACGCAGTATTTT.

The J gene is TRBJ2-7, the V gene TRBV5-4; TRBD1 agrees at 7 bases. The junction had 5 bases not matched to a gene; V was cut back by 2 bases and J by 0 bases. The CDR3 consists of 15 residues. Germline V gene sequence: CDR1 SGHNT, CDR2 YYREEE (reference sequence). CDR3 sequence (DNA): TGTGCCAGCAGCTTCTATGGGGACAGCTCCTACGAGCAGTACTTC. It yields the protein CASSFYGDSSYEQYF.

The chain recombines TRBV19 with TRBJ2-7, with TRBD2 as a possible D gene (6 bases). The CDR3 length is 13 residues. Germline-derived CDR1 and CDR2 are LNHDA and SQIVND (reference sequence). V was shortened by 0 bases and J by 6 bases, with 9 bases between the two germline ends. CDR3 in amino acids: CASSIEEGGEQYF. The CDR3 DNA reads as TGTGCCAGTAGTATAGAAGAGGGAGGCGAGCAGTACTTC.

This clone came up a few times. V usage is TRBV6-5 and J usage is TRBJ2-7, with unresolved D. The CDR3 covers 11 residues. Trimming took 4 bases from V and 4 from J, leaving 5 bases between them. Germline V lookup: CDR1 MNHEY, CDR2 SVGAGI. In DNA, the CDR3 is TGTGCCAGCAGTTTCGGATACGAGCAGTACTTC. Translating it yields CASSFGYEQYF.

The chain links TRBV4-2 to TRBJ2-3, with TRBD2 matching 10 bases. The CDR3 contains 19 residues. Germline CDR1 LGHNA, CDR2 YNFKEQ. V lost 0 bases, J lost 3 bases, and 12 bases stayed unmatched. CDR3 bases: TGTGCCAGCAGCCAAGAAGGCCCTCTGAGCGGGGGGGCTACAGATACGCAGTATTTT. This translates into CASSQEGPLSGGATDTQYF.

This chain connects TRBV7-9 to TRBJ2-7; no clear D gene. The germline CDR1 and CDR2 sequences are SEHNR and FQNEAQ (reference sequence). The CDR3 contains 15 residues. Deletions cut 5 bases from V and 3 bases from J, with 17 bases between. The CDR3 here is CASSPPPVLLYEQYF. The CDR3 region has the DNA TGTGCCAGCAGCCCCCCCCCGGTCCTACTCTACGAGCAGTACTTC.

The V gene is TRBV4-3, the J gene TRBJ2-7, with 12 nucleotides matching TRBD1. The CDR3 extends over 17 amino acids. The V gene's germline CDR1 is LGHNA and CDR2 YSLEER. With V trimmed by 0 bases and J by 4 bases, 7 bases remained unmatched. In nucleotides, the CDR3 is TGCGCCAGCAGCCAAGATTATAGGGACAGGGGGCAATACGAGCAGTACTTC. The encoded protein is CASSQDYRDRGQYEQYF.

The CDR3 loop is CASSVRPRDEQYF. The CDR3 coding sequence is TGTGCCAGCAGCGTACGCCCGAGGGACGAGCAGTACTTC. The chain combines TRBV9 with TRBJ2-7, with D maybe TRBD2 (5 bases). Trimming removed 1 base at V and 5 bases at J, with 10 bases between. Germline-derived CDR1 and CDR2 are SGDLS and YYNGEE. This CDR3 contains 13 residues.

The chain has TRBV29-1 and TRBJ2-1; a weak D match, TRBD1 (5 bases). Germline V lookup: CDR1 SQVTM, CDR2 ANQGSEA. Trimming cost V 1 base and J 10 bases, with 8 bases left between them. The CDR3 sequence is 11 residues long. CDR3 sequence (DNA): TGCAGCGTTGAAGTTAGGGGCGAGCAGTTCTTC. Amino acid sequence: CSVEVRGEQFF.

This chain joins TRBV5-1 and TRBJ2-1, with D uncertain. V lost 0 bases and J lost 5, with 12 bases in between. The CDR3 is 15 residues long. Germline CDR1 reads SGHRS; CDR2 reads YFSETQ. CDR3 nucleotides: TGCGCCAGCAGCTTGGGGCGGCTTATCAACAATGAGCAGTTCTTC. Translation gives CASSLGRLINNEQFF.

This clone was seen a few times. The chain links TRBV6-5 to TRBJ1-2; D possibly corresponds to TRBD1 (5 bases). Trimming removed 7 bases from V and 3 bases from J, with 15 bases in between. Germline CDR1 MNHEY, CDR2 SVGAGI. The CDR3 is 14 residues long. The CDR3 is CASNNGRVDYGYTF. The CDR3, as DNA: TGTGCCAGCAATAACGGCAGGGTTGACTATGGCTACACCTTC.

V gene TRBV4-1 combines with J gene TRBJ2-7, with 8 positions matching TRBD1. Per germline, CDR1 MGHRA and CDR2 YSYEKL. The CDR3 contains 14 residues. Trimming removed 5 bases from V and 3 bases from J; junction bases left unmatched: 6. The CDR3 nucleotides are TGCGCCAGCAGCTCCCTGGACAGGGACTACGAGCAGTACTTC. Translation gives CASSSLDRDYEQYF.

The chain has TRBV9 and TRBJ2-3; 9 bases fit TRBD2. After removal of 6 bases from V and 2 bases from J, the junction contained 7 bases not matched to a gene. Germline CDR1 reads SGDLS; CDR2 reads YYNGEE. CDR3 length: 15 amino acids. The CDR3 loop is CASNLAGVDTDTQYF. CDR3 in DNA: TGTGCCAGCAACTTAGCGGGAGTGGACACAGATACGCAGTATTTT.

The chain couples TRBV5-1 to TRBJ1-5, with D perhaps matching TRBD1 (5 bases). Germline V lookup: CDR1 SGHRS, CDR2 YFSETQ. Trimming pared 4 bases from V and 5 bases from J, leaving 10 bases between. The CDR3 spans 13 residues. In DNA, the CDR3 is TGCGCCAGCAGCCTCGGCAGGGATCAGCCCCAGCATTTT. Its protein is CASSLGRDQPQHF.

CDR3 coding DNA: TGTGCCAGCAGCTTCGCCCCGGGAGTCCAGAACTACGAGCAGTACTTC. Protein product: CASSFAPGVQNYEQYF. The rearrangement joins TRBV7-2 to TRBJ2-7, with D tentatively TRBD2 (6 bases). This CDR3 region has 16 residues. V lost 3 bases and J 3 bases, leaving 18 bases between the germline ends. Germline assignment: CDR1 SGHTA and CDR2 FQGNSA.

This clone was counted between two and nine times. The genes are TRBV6-1 and TRBJ1-5; 9 nucleotides line up with TRBD1. With V trimmed by 3 bases and J by 6 bases, 6 bases remained unmatched. The germline CDR1 and CDR2 sequences are MNHNS and SASEGT. CDR3 length: 15 amino acids. In DNA, the CDR3 is TGTGCCAGCAGTGAGGGGGGACAGGGCGGTCAGCCCCAGCATTTT. It codes for CASSEGGQGGQPQHF.